This note documents a single TCR beta chain sequence. This clone was detected a few times. No antigen is known for it. The input lacks base qualities; no much larger clone sits a single base away. The V end gives up 10 bases and the J end 3 bases, leaving 10 bases in the junction not matched to a gene. From cysteine to phenylalanine, the CDR3 is 14 amino acids long. The CDR3 DNA has 42 bases and is translated from base 1. CDR1 ENHRY and CDR2 SYGVKD are derived from the germline V gene. The library was produced with the immunoSEQ multiplex PCR assay. A mixture of 60 forward primers for TCR Vbeta segments and 13 reverse primers for TCR Jbeta segments was used in the multiplex PCR. The CDR3 region of rearranged TCR beta genes was amplified from genomic DNA with a multiplex PCR assay. The amplified TCR beta libraries were sequenced on the Illumina HiSeq System as 87-base-pair reads. The original methods were these. In a later analysis, 77 million or so unique TCR beta chains were counted across the roughly 700 repertoires, and around 11 million of these chains were shared by at least two donors. A nearest-neighbor algorithm error-corrected the raw reads and collapsed the reads into unique sequences, merging closely related sequences to remove PCR and sequencing errors. V, D and J gene segments were assigned by aligning CDR3 sequences to IMGT reference sequences. For a sequence to be retained, a match of at least six nucleotides was required to both a V gene segment and a J gene segment. A rearrangement was called productive if the CDR3 had no stop codons and remained in frame with V and J, and every other rearrangement was called non-productive. CDR3 was defined according to IMGT convention as the region running from the second conserved V-encoded cysteine to the conserved J-encoded phenylalanine. In an earlier analysis of around 540 of the donors, sequences lacking an unambiguous match to a single V gene segment were excluded. In an earlier analysis of around 600 of the donors, V segments were called functional above 56.7% productive rearrangements and were called segregating when the between-donor standard deviation exceeded 5%. To diagnose cytomegalovirus status from the catalog of TCR beta chain sequences, a statistical classification framework was built. In a later analysis, TCR nucleotide sequences were compared against IMGT/GENE-DB human TR gene sequences so that V and J genes could be assigned. A later analysis assigned CDR3 sequences and most-parsimonious VDJ recombination scenarios with the TCRdist pipeline. A later analysis defined each TCR beta chain by its CDR3 amino acid sequence plus V-gene family, and excluded reads lacking a unique V-gene family. To address suspected cross-contamination and a sequencing artifact, a later analysis removed around 600 highly shared, low-generation-probability nucleotide sequences. In a later analysis, a clonal expansion index was calculated for each public chain from normalized within-repertoire ranks of inferred template counts. A later analysis computed generation probabilities with a VDJ recombination model fitted to out-of-frame rearrangements, and checked the results against IGoR. In a later analysis, TCR-TCR, TCR-HLA and TCR-CMV co-occurrence was scored with hypergeometric tests, and a repertoire-size bias correction was applied to TCR pairs. In a later analysis, false discovery rates were estimated by permuting HLA or CMV assignments 20 times. A later analysis grouped co-occurring TCRs with DBSCAN, adding TCRdist sequence similarity when clustering within HLA-allele-positive subsets. For co-occurrence clustering, repertoires with fewer than 30,000 or more than 120,000 public chains were excluded, along with about five repertoires with anomalous nucleotide sharing. TCRdb holds this immuneACCESS table with in-frame rearrangements only. Some clones are missing; in checked studies, unresolved V genes explain under half, and the rest has no known cause. Clone size and V and J calls were adopted from that table, with D and trimming inferred from the DNA. This sample holds under 150,000 clones; 65% to 80% were observed only once. The ten most abundant clones make up about 0.94% of the sample.

The sample comes from a study of cytomegalovirus exposure and HLA in healthy donors (dated by TCRdb to 2016 to 2017). Study-level background: An earlier analysis of several hundred of the donors reported 276 Gb of sequence data and 100 million to 140 million unique TCR beta sequences from roughly 180 million T cells. Donor age, sex, ethnicity and CMV serostatus were compiled together with the repertoire data. On average, 235,054 unique TCR beta nucleotide sequences were sequenced per donor among some 430 genotyped donors of the cohort, with 15% to 20% of those sequences being non-productive. Every repertoire in the discovery cohort had been generated on one and the same sequencing platform. High-throughput TCR immunosequencing, statistical association of individual TCRs with disease status, and machine learning were combined to predict cytomegalovirus infection status. Both class I and class II loci were covered by HLA typing, at four-digit resolution. The study was designed to test whether signatures of past pathogen exposure could be identified by cataloging public T cell receptors. An earlier analysis of roughly 600 of the donors used high-throughput TCR beta sequencing to judge whether each TCR beta V gene segment behaved as functional or pseudogenic. Typing coverage varied by locus: roughly 629-640 donors for A, B, C, DRB1 and DQB1; more than 500 for DQA1; more than 600 for DPA1; around 450 for DPB1. Using immunosequencing, the study profiled T cell repertoires from 666 subjects and related those repertoires to cytomegalovirus serostatus. A later genetic analysis used genome-wide SNP genotypes for about three fifths of the 666 donors, treating that subset as a discovery cohort. An early release covering roughly 600 HLA-typed donors comprised roughly 300 gigabases of sequencing data and roughly 85 million unique TCR sequences. About 5 DR-DQ haplotypes were handled as single units for association and clustering, since linkage in the cohort was strong. Of the approximately 400 genotyped donors, approximately 80% were placed in the genetic ancestry cluster associated with self-reported Caucasian donors. A later analysis re-analyzed previously published TCR beta repertoires from approximately 700 donors and added high-resolution HLA genotyping to study TCR occurrence patterns. Besides the first cohort of approximately 670 subjects, a separate validation cohort made up of 120 or so different subjects was used. Rather than drawing on any new phenotypic data, the later analysis identified candidate immune exposures from TCR beta sequences and the way those sequences occurred across donors. The research as a whole found: Because HLA typing was unavailable for some donors at each locus, only the typed subset was used in association tests. The study listed 164 TCR beta chains as associated with cytomegalovirus. A later analysis reported that several top co-occurrence clusters appeared linked to parvovirus B19, influenza, CMV and Epstein-Barr virus. In this cohort, only TCR beta chains were sequenced, and detectable features were limited by the absence of alpha or paired-chain data. In a later analysis, most CMV-associated TCR beta chains were found to appear HLA-restricted, with HLA associations seemingly driven largely by CMV exposure. A further reported finding was that TCR beta sequences accurately predicted the HLA-A and HLA-B alleles for most subjects in the first cohort. The presence/absence analyses assumed that sequencing depth was roughly uniform across donors, and that assumption may not be true. About 15 rarely observed V segments, including chromosome 9 orphons, were excluded from the earlier analysis of approximately 600 of the donors because counts were too low. Linkage disequilibrium might explain the correlated functional status among segregating V segments, but an unknown experimental factor could not be ruled out. A later analysis found that HLA-associated TCR beta chains were more clonally expanded and had lower generation probabilities than equally common non-associated chains. Assigning TCR associations to individual alleles was difficult when HLA alleles, especially DR and DQ, strongly co-occurred. In vitro tests confirmed that three of the cytomegalovirus-associated TCR beta chains recognize cytomegalovirus antigens. In a later analysis, the rate of TCR association differed among HLA loci, with DRB1 alleles having the most associated TCRs and HLA-C alleles having the fewest. Because the 87-base-pair reads could not distinguish some IMGT-functional V segments, including TRBV6-2 and TRBV6-3, those segments were excluded. It was suggested by the authors that the approach could potentially be generalized to other disease states and immunological phenotypes. In both the original and validation cohorts, the classifier was reported to diagnose cytomegalovirus status with high specificity and sensitivity. In a later analysis, some 18,000 TCR beta sequences were associated with specific HLA alleles at a false discovery rate of 0.05. CMV serostatus was the only immune exposure information available for the cohort. Most TCR sequences were observed very rarely across donors, whereas some public TCRs were present in many individuals. A group of highly shared sequence variants was considered likely to be a technical artifact of the sequencing pipeline. In an earlier analysis of 450 to 750 of the donors, most TCR beta V segments appeared in productive rearrangements about 87% or about 30% of the time, broadly matching IMGT annotations. Compared with the roughly 700-donor mean, donors in an Asian-associated ancestry cluster had fewer N-insertions in productive TCRs, according to a later genetic analysis. An association between a missense DCLRE1C variant and V-gene and J-gene trimming of TCR beta chains was found in a later genetic analysis and replicated in an independent cohort.

In total, approximately 700 healthy bone marrow donors made up the cohort. All cohort members were sampled while nominally healthy, although unrecorded immune exposures were likely present. CMV serostatus was recorded as positive for 250 to 300 and negative for about 55% of the roughly 670 cohort members, whereas no CMV serostatus was recorded for the donor in question. A peripheral blood sample was provided by each donor, and peripheral blood mononuclear cells were used for TCR beta sequencing. The Qiagen DNeasy Blood Extraction Kit was used to extract genomic DNA from the blood cell samples. Rearrangement joined TRBV10-3 to TRBJ1-1; the central 8 bases match TRBD1. What was sequenced was PBMCs. The receptor comes from a human donor in good health. The nucleotides read TGTGCCACACACCCTGGACAGGGAGACACTGAAGCTTTCTTT. The resulting protein is CATHPGQGDTEAFF.